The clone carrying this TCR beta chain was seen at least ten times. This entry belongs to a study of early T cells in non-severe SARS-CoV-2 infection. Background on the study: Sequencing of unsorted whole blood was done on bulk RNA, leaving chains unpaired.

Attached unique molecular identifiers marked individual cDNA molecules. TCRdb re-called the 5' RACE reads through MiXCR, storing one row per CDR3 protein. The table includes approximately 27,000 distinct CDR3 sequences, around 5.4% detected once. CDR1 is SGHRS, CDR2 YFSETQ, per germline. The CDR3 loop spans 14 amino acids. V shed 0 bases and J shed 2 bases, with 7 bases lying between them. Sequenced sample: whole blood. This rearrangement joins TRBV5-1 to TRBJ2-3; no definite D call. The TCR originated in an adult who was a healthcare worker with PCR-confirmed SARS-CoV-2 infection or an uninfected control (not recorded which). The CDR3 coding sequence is TGCGCCAGCAGCTTGGCGCTAGTCACAGATACGCAGTATTTT. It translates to CASSLALVTDTQYF.